This TCR beta chain was retrieved from a study of Ad26.COV2.S vaccination and SARS-CoV-2 variants. Study-level points and caveats: Breadth measured for non-spike TCRs was similar across vaccine and placebo recipients.

Produced via immunoSEQ multiplex PCR; TCRdb's table is partial and in-frame only. The table lists over 400,000 clones, about 90% of them singletons, with around 1.8% in the top ten. To note about this clone: Its antigen is still unknown.

Treatment: roughly 19 received Ad26.COV2.S at low or high dose, single or two shots; about 5 received placebo; per-sample allocation not given. Sampling happened 63 days after the first vaccine or placebo injection. With 4 bases clipped from V and 1 base from J, the junction kept 16 bases outside the gene matches. The V gene's germline CDR1 is SGHRS and CDR2 YFSETQ. The CDR3 covers 18 residues. The clonotype was recovered from a person aged 18-65 years who received the Ad26.COV2.S COVID-19 vaccine or a placebo. Specimen: peripheral blood, collected in a trial of Ad26.COV2.S vaccine versus placebo. The chain joins TRBV5-1 to TRBJ2-7; 8 bases align to TRBD1. In DNA, the CDR3 is TGCGCCAGCAGCCACCGGGACAGGCTTTCCGGGATGTCCTACGAGCAGTACTTC. Translation gives CASSHRDRLSGMSYEQYF.